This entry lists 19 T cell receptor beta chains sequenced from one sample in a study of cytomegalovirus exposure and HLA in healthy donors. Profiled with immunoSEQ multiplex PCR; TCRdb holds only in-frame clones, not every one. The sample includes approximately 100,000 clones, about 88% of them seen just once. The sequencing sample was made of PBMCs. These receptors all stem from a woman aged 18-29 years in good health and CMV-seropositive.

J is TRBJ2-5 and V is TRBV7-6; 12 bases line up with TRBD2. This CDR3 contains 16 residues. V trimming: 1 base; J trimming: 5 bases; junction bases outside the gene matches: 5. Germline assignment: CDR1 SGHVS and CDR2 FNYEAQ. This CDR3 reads CASSLGLAGALETQYF. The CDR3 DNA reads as TGTGCCAGCAGCTTAGGACTAGCGGGGGCCTTGGAGACCCAGTACTTC.

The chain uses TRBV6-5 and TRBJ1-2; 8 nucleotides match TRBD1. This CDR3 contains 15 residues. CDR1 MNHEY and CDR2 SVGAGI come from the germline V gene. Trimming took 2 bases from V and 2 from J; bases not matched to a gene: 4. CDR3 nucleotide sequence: TGTGCCAGCAGTTACCTAGGGGACAGGAACTATGGCTACACCTTC. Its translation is CASSYLGDRNYGYTF.

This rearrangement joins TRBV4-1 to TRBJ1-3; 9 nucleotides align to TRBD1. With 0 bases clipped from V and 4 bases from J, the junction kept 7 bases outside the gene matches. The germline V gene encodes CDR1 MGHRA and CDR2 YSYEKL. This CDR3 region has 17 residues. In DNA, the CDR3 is TGCGCCAGCAGCCAAGACGGACAGGGGACCTCCGGAAACACCATATATTTT. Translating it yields CASSQDGQGTSGNTIYF.

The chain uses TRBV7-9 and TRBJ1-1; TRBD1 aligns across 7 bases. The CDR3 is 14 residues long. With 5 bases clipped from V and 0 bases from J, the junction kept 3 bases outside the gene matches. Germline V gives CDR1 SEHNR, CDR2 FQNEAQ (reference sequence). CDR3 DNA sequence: TGTGCCAGCAGCCCGGACAGGATGAACACTGAAGCTTTCTTT. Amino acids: CASSPDRMNTEAFF.

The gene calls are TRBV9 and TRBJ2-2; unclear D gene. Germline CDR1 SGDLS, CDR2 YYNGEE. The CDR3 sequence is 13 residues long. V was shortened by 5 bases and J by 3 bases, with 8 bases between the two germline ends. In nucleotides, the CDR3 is TGTGCCAGCAGAGAAGGAGACACCGGGGAGCTGTTTTTT. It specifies CASREGDTGELFF. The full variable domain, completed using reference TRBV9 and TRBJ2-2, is DSGVTQTPKHLITATGQRVTLRCSPRSGDLSVYWYQQSLDQGLQFLIQYYNGEERAKGNILERFSAQQFPDLHSELNLSSLELGDSALYFCASREGDTGELFFGEGSRLTVL.

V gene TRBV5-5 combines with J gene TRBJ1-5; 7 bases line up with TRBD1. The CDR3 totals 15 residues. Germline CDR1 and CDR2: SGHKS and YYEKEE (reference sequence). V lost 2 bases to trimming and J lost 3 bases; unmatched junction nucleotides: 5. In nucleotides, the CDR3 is TGTGCCAGCAGCTTAGCAGGGGGGATCAATCAGCCCCAGCATTTT. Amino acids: CASSLAGGINQPQHF.

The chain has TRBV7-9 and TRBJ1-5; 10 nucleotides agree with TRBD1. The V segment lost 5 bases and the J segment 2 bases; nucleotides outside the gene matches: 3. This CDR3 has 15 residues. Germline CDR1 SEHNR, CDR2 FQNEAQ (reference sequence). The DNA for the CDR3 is TGTGCCAGCAGCCCTGGGACAGGGGGCAATCAGCCCCAGCATTTT. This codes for CASSPGTGGNQPQHF. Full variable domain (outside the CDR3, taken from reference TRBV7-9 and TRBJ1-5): DTGVSQNPRHKITKRGQNVTFRCDPISEHNRLYWYRQTLGQGPEFLTYFQNEAQLEKSRLLSDRFSAERPKGSFSTLEIQRTEQGDSAMYLCASSPGTGGNQPQHFGDGTRLSIL.

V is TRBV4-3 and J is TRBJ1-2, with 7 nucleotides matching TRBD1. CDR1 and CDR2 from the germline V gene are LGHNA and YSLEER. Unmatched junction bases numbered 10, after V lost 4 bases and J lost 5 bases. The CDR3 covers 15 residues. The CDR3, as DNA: TGCGCCAGCAGCCGCGCGGTAGGGACAGAATATGGCTACACCTTC. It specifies CASSRAVGTEYGYTF.

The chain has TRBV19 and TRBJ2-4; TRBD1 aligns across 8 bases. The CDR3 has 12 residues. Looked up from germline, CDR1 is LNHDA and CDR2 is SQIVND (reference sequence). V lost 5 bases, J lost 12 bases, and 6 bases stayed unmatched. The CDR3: CASSPGQGHQYF. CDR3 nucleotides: TGTGCCAGTAGTCCCGGACAGGGACATCAGTACTTC.

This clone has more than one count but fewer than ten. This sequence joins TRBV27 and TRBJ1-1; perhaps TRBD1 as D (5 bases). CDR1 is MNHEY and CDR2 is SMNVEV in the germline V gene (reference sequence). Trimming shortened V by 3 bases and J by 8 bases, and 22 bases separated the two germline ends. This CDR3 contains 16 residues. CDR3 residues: CASSLNGWAGPVEAFF. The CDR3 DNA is TGTGCCAGCAGTTTGAATGGTTGGGCAGGGCCCGTAGAAGCTTTCTTT.

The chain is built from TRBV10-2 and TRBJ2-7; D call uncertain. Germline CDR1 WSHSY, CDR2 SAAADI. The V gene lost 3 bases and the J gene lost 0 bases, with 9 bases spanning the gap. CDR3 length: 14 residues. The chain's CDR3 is CASSDADSSYEQYV. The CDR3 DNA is TGCGCCAGCAGTGATGCGGATAGCTCCTACGAGCAGTACGTC.

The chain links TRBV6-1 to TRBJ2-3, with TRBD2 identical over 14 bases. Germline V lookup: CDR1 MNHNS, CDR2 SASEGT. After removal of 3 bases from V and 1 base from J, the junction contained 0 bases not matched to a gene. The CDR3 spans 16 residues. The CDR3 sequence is CASSETSGGGTDTQYF. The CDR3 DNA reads TGTGCCAGCAGTGAGACTAGCGGGGGGGGCACAGATACGCAGTATTTT.

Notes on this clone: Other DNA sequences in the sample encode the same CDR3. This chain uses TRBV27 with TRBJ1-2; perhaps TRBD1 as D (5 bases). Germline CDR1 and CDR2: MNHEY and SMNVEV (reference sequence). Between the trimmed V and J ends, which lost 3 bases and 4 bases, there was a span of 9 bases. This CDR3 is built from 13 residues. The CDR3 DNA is TGTGCCAGCAGTTTCGGGCAGGGCTATGGCTACACCTTC. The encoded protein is CASSFGQGYGYTF.

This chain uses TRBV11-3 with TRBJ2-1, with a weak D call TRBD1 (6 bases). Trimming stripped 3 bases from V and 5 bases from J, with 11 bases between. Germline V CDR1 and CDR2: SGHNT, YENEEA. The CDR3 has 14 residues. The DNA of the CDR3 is TGTGCCAGCAGCTTTCGCTCAGGGGACAATGAGCAGTTCTTC. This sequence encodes CASSFRSGDNEQFF.

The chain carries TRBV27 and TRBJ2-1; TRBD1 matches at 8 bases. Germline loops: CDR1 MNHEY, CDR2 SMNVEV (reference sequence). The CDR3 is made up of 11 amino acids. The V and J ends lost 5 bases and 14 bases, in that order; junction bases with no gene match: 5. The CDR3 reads CASSDRGSKFF. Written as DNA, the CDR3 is TGTGCCAGCAGTGACAGGGGAAGTAAGTTCTTC.

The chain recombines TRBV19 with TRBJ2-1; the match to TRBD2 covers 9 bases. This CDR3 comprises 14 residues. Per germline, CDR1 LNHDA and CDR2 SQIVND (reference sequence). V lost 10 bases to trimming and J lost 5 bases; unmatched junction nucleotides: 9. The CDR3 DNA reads TGTGCCACAGGGCTAGCGGGGAGACACAATGAGCAGTTCTTC. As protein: CATGLAGRHNEQFF.

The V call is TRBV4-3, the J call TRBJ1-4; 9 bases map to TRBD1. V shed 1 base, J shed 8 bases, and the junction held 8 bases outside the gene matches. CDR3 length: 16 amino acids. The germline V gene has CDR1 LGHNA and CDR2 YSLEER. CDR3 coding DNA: TGCGCCAGCAGCCAAGGGTCCGGGACAGGGCCCGAAAAACTGTTTTTT. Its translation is CASSQGSGTGPEKLFF.

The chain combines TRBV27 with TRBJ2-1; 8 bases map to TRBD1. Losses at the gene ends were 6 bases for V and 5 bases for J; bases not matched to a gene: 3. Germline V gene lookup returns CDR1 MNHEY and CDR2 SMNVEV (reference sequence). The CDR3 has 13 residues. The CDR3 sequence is CASRRTGHNEQFF. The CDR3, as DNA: TGTGCCAGCAGACGGACAGGGCACAATGAGCAGTTCTTC.

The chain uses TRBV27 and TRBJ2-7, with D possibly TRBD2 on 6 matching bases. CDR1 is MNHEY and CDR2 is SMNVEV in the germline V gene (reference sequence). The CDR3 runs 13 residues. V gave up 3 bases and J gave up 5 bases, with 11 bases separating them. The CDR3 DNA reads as TGTGCCAGCAGTTTCGGGGGAATCGACGAGCAGTACTTC. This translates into CASSFGGIDEQYF.